The 12 T cell receptor beta chains below were found in one sample sequenced in a study of blood T cell repertoires in COVID-19. Using immunoSEQ multiplex PCR, the repertoire was profiled, and TCRdb retains in-frame clones only, with some absent. This sample has roughly 34,000 clones, with 70% to 80% found just once. The sequenced sample consisted of peripheral blood. The receptors come from a human donor in a cohort sampled during active COVID-19.

V usage is TRBV4-3 and J usage is TRBJ2-3, with D hard to call. Germline V gene sequence: CDR1 LGHNA, CDR2 YSLEER. Trimming removed 2 bases from V and 7 bases from J, with 10 bases in between. The CDR3 length is 13 residues. The CDR3 nucleotides read TGCGCCAGCAGCCAAAATACCGCTAATACGCAGTATTTT. It codes for CASSQNTANTQYF.

The chain uses TRBV5-1 and TRBJ1-5; no definite D call. CDR1 and CDR2 from the germline V gene are SGHRS and YFSETQ. This CDR3 region has 13 residues. The V gene lost 0 bases and the J gene lost 7 bases, with 8 bases spanning the gap. CDR3 amino acids: CASSLGEGQPQHF. The CDR3 DNA reads TGCGCCAGCAGCTTGGGGGAGGGCCAGCCCCAGCATTTT.

This clone was counted only a few times. The chain has TRBV28 and TRBJ2-7; D is perhaps TRBD2 (6 bases). Germline V gene sequence: CDR1 MDHEN, CDR2 SYDVKM. V was shortened by 6 bases and J by 2 bases, with 26 bases between the two germline ends. CDR3 length equals 18 residues. The CDR3 DNA reads TGTGCCAGCAGCCCAATTGGAAGTGTTAGCGCGGGAACCTACGAGCAGTACTTC. Amino acids: CASSPIGSVSAGTYEQYF.

This chain connects TRBV2 to TRBJ2-5; 13 bases are a match to TRBD2. V lost 8 bases, J lost 1 base, and 4 bases stayed unmatched. The CDR3 spans 15 residues. The germline V gene encodes CDR1 SNHLY and CDR2 FYNNEI. CDR3 loop: CASGLAGAIQETQYF. The CDR3 DNA follows: TGTGCCAGCGGACTAGCGGGGGCCATCCAAGAGACCCAGTACTTC.

V is TRBV2 and J is TRBJ1-2; D remains ambiguous. V was cut by 2 bases and J by 5 bases, with 15 bases left in between. CDR1 and CDR2 (germline): SNHLY, FYNNEI. This CDR3 region has 15 residues. CDR3 amino acids: CASSEWRVPTYGYTF. In nucleotides, the CDR3 is TGTGCCAGCAGTGAATGGAGGGTCCCTACGTATGGCTACACCTTC.

This clone is a singleton in its sample. The gene calls are TRBV30 and TRBJ1-2; the match to TRBD1 covers 9 bases. From germline, CDR1 is GTSNPN and CDR2 SVGIG (reference sequence). The V and J ends lost 3 bases and 5 bases, in that order; junction bases with no gene match: 7. The CDR3 length is 14 residues. As DNA, the CDR3 is TGTGCCTGGAGACCGGGACAGGGCGTGTATGGCTACACCTTC. Its protein is CAWRPGQGVYGYTF. Together with reference TRBV30 and TRBJ1-2, the CDR3 gives the full variable domain: SQTIHQWPATLVQPVGSPLSLECTVEGTSNPNLYWYRQAAGRGLQLLFYSVGIGQISSEVPQNLSASRPQDRQFILSSKKLLLSDSGFYLCAWRPGQGVYGYTFGSGTRLTVV.

The chain uses TRBV18 and TRBJ1-1; possible D gene TRBD1, 6 bases. Germline V gene sequence: CDR1 KGHSH, CDR2 LQKENI. Trimming pared 5 bases from V and 1 base from J, leaving 14 bases between. The CDR3 is 15 residues long. The CDR3 bases are TGTGCCAGCTCAGCCAGGGGATCTTGGAACACTGAAGCTTTCTTT. It specifies CASSARGSWNTEAFF.

This chain links TRBV19 with TRBJ1-1; TRBD1 aligns across 11 bases. Germline values: CDR1 LNHDA, CDR2 SQIVND (reference sequence). Trimming took 6 bases from V and 6 from J; bases not matched to a gene: 6. The CDR3 is 14 amino acids. The CDR3: CASRGDRGRAEAFF. The CDR3 region has the DNA TGTGCCAGTAGAGGGGACAGGGGGAGGGCTGAAGCTTTCTTT.

The V gene is TRBV2, the J gene TRBJ1-2, with TRBD1 as a possible D gene (6 bases). Trimming removed 0 bases from V and 10 bases from J, with 18 bases in between. Germline loops: CDR1 SNHLY, CDR2 FYNNEI. The CDR3 is made up of 15 amino acids. The CDR3 DNA is TGTGCCAGCAGTGAAGCGCGTGGGGGCGCGGTAATCTACACCTTC. Its translation is CASSEARGGAVIYTF.

The chain uses TRBV1 and TRBJ1-4; no DNA check was done on the table's D call, TRBD1. TRBV1 is recorded as a pseudogene. The CDR3 length is 13 residues. The CDR3 spells CTRPRVSCEKLFF. As DNA, the CDR3 is TGCACCAGACCCAGGGTATCCTGTGAAAAACTGTTTTTT.

The rearrangement uses TRBV6-5 and TRBJ1-5, with D perhaps TRBD1 (6 bases). The germline V gene encodes CDR1 MNHEY and CDR2 SVGAGI. The CDR3 has 12 amino acids. V was clipped by 5 bases and J by 7 bases, with 9 bases between them. The CDR3 loop reads CASSQGKQPQHF. In DNA form, the CDR3 reads TGTGCCAGCAGTCAGGGGAAGCAGCCCCAGCATTTT.

This clone was counted between two and nine times. This rearrangement joins TRBV28 to TRBJ2-1; D is perhaps TRBD1 (6 bases). V lost 4 bases to trimming and J lost 5 bases, with 15 bases between them. This CDR3 region has 15 residues. From germline, CDR1 is MDHEN and CDR2 SYDVKM. CDR3 DNA sequence: TGTGCCAGCAGTTCGAACAGGGACGATAACAATGAGCAGTTCTTC. Translated, it gives CASSSNRDDNNEQFF. Filled out from reference TRBV28 and TRBJ2-1, the complete variable domain reads DVKVTQSSRYLVKRTGEKVFLECVQDMDHENMFWYRQDPGLGLRLIYFSYDVKMKEKGDIPEGYSVSREKKERFSLILESASTNQTSMYLCASSSNRDDNNEQFFGPGTRLTVL.